What follows are 32 T cell receptor beta chains derived from one specimen sequenced in a study of spatial heterogeneity in lung cancer. Using its own MiXCR run on the 5' RACE reads, TCRdb lists one record per CDR3 protein. This table holds 15,000 to 20,000 distinct CDR3 sequences, roughly 6.5% found once. Noted time point: blood at routine non-recurrence follow-up after resection. This specimen was PBMCs, taken at follow-up. These receptors were collected from a male donor with early-stage non-small cell lung cancer.

This clonotype turned up a few times. The chain has TRBV12-3 or TRBV12-4 and TRBJ2-1; perhaps TRBD1 as D (6 bases). The length of the CDR3 is 12 residues. Trimming took off 6 bases at V and 6 bases at J, with 9 bases between the two ends. The CDR3 DNA is TGTGCCAGCAGCCGACAGGCCAATGAGCAGTTCTTC. The encoded protein is CASSRQANEQFF.

There are many counts of this clonotype. The rearrangement links TRBV2 to TRBJ2-3; D gene unclear. The CDR3 has 11 residues. The ends were cut back, 7 bases at V and 2 bases at J, with 4 bases in the middle. Germline CDR1 reads SNHLY; CDR2 reads FYNNEI. The CDR3 loop is CASTYTDTQYF. CDR3 in DNA: TGTGCCAGCACCTACACAGATACGCAGTATTTT.

The rearrangement links TRBV5-6 to TRBJ1-3; 8 bases match TRBD1. V was clipped by 4 bases and J by 4 bases; unmatched bases: 4. From germline, CDR1 is SGHDT and CDR2 YYEEEE. The CDR3 sequence is 14 residues long. CDR3 in DNA: TGTGCCAGCAGCCTCGGACAGGGCGGAAACACCATATATTTT. This sequence encodes CASSLGQGGNTIYF.

By share, this clonotype ranks as medium-sized. The rearrangement uses TRBV28 and TRBJ2-1; tentatively, D is TRBD2 (5 bases). Germline V gene sequence: CDR1 MDHEN, CDR2 SYDVKM. With 3 bases removed from V and 7 bases from J, the gap between germline ends came to 13 bases. The CDR3 length is 14 residues. The CDR3 sequence: CASSLSGGENEQFF. The CDR3 DNA reads TGTGCCAGCAGTTTGAGCGGTGGGGAAAATGAGCAGTTCTTC.

The genes are TRBV12-3 or TRBV12-4 and TRBJ1-1, with a possible D match to TRBD1 (5 bases). The germline V and J ends were trimmed by 4 bases and 1 base, with 19 bases remaining between them. CDR3 length: 17 amino acids. CDR3 amino acids: CASSSPHGRVRNTEAFF. CDR3 DNA: TGTGCCAGCAGTTCCCCGCACGGCAGGGTCAGGAACACTGAAGCTTTCTTT.

This clonotype was recorded many times. The chain employs TRBV20-1 and TRBJ2-1, with TRBD2 as a possible D gene (5 bases). V was shortened by 4 bases and J by 5 bases, with 12 bases between the two germline ends. Germline V gene data show CDR1 as DFQATT and CDR2 as SNEGSKA (reference sequence). This CDR3 is built from 13 residues. Here the CDR3 DNA reads TGCAGTGCTATAGCGACTTCTAACAATGAGCAGTTCTTC. Translated, it gives CSAIATSNNEQFF.

In its sample, this clonotype was seen many times. This chain connects TRBV20-1 to TRBJ1-4, with 7 nucleotides matching TRBD1. V lost 6 bases and J lost 5; bases outside the gene matches: 6. The CDR3 runs to 13 residues. Germline-derived CDR1 and CDR2 are DFQATT and SNEGSKA (reference sequence). The CDR3 spells CSAAGTENEKLFF. CDR3 DNA sequence: TGCAGTGCCGCCGGGACAGAGAATGAAAAACTGTTTTTT.

This clonotype came up many times. The chain recombines TRBV15 with TRBJ2-1; D gene uncertain. CDR1 and CDR2 (germline): LNHNV, YYDKDF (reference sequence). This CDR3 contains 13 residues. The V gene lost 0 bases and the J gene lost 9 bases, with 9 bases spanning the gap. The CDR3 reads CATSRDPGSEQFF. DNA for the CDR3: TGTGCCACCAGCAGAGACCCCGGCAGTGAGCAGTTCTTC. Filled out from reference TRBV15 and TRBJ2-1, the complete variable domain reads DAMVIQNPRYQVTQFGKPVTLSCSQTLNHNVMYWYQQKSSQAPKLLFHYYDKDFNNEADTPDNFQSRRPNTSFCFLDIRSPGLGDTAMYLCATSRDPGSEQFFGPGTRLTVL.

This clonotype was seen more than once but under ten times. The chain links TRBV7-8 to TRBJ1-5; D gene uncertain. Trimming shortened V by 7 bases and J by 2 bases, and 9 bases separated the two germline ends. This CDR3 has 13 residues. CDR1 and CDR2 (germline): SGHVS, FQNEAQ. The CDR3 sequence is CASTYTRNQPQHF. In nucleotides, the CDR3 is TGTGCCAGCACCTACACCCGCAATCAGCCCCAGCATTTT.

This clonotype was detected a few times. The J gene is TRBJ1-1, the V gene TRBV4-2, with 7 bases fitting TRBD1. The V and J ends lost 0 bases and 2 bases, in that order; junction bases with no gene match: 9. The CDR3 covers 17 residues. Germline V gene lookup returns CDR1 LGHNA and CDR2 YNFKEQ. DNA of the CDR3: TGTGCCAGCAGCCAAGATCCCTCGGGACAGACCAACACTGAAGCTTTCTTT. This gives the protein CASSQDPSGQTNTEAFF.

Many counts were recorded for this clonotype. V and J are TRBV28 and TRBJ2-7; TRBD2 might be the D (6 bases). The length of the CDR3 is 14 residues. Germline lookup yields CDR1 MDHEN and CDR2 SYDVKM. V shed 4 bases and J shed 2 bases, with 12 bases lying between them. In nucleotides, the CDR3 is TGTGCCAGCAGTTCCGGGACTCAGCCCTACGAGCAGTACTTC. Translation: CASSSGTQPYEQYF.

This sequence joins TRBV12-3 or TRBV12-4 and TRBJ1-5; D may be TRBD1 (5 bases). V lost 7 bases, J lost 4 bases, and 11 bases lay in between. The CDR3 is 13 amino acids. The CDR3 DNA follows: TGTGCCAGCACTTGGGGGTATAATCAGCCCCAGCATTTT. This translates into CASTWGYNQPQHF.

This clonotype was detected many times. This chain joins TRBV28 and TRBJ2-7; TRBD1 agrees at 11 bases. This CDR3 has 15 amino acids. V lost 5 bases to trimming and J lost 3 bases; unmatched junction nucleotides: 6. CDR1 is MDHEN and CDR2 is SYDVKM in the germline V gene. CDR3 sequence reads: CASSLTGTGGYEQYF. CDR3 coding DNA: TGTGCCAGCAGTCTTACCGGGACAGGGGGCTACGAGCAGTACTTC.

This clonotype counts as medium-sized. Germline and junction disagree at one end, which may indicate a read error. The chain joins TRBV28 to TRBJ2-1; TRBD2 aligns across 15 bases. Per the germline V gene, CDR1 is MDHEN and CDR2 is SYDVKM. This CDR3 is 17 amino acids long. The CDR3 loop is CASNLGLAGGPRNEQFF. CDR3 coding DNA: TGTGCCAGCAATTTAGGACTAGCGGGAGGGCCGAGGAATGAGCAGTTCTTC.

This clonotype was recorded at least ten times. The chain is built from TRBV12-3 or TRBV12-4 and TRBJ1-4, with D maybe TRBD1 (5 bases). The CDR3 has 16 amino acids. Trimming left V 4 bases short and J 5 bases short, with 17 bases between. The DNA for the CDR3 is TGTGCCAGCAGTTCAGGCAGACAGTTAAAGAATGAAAAACTGTTTTTT. Residues: CASSSGRQLKNEKLFF.

The V gene is TRBV7-2, the J gene TRBJ1-2; D is ambiguous. Trimming removed 1 base at V and 1 base at J, with 7 bases between. The CDR3 covers 14 residues. Germline V lookup: CDR1 SGHTA, CDR2 FQGNSA. The CDR3 bases are TGTGCCAGCAGCTTAGGCAGTATTAACTATGGCTACACCTTC. This encodes CASSLGSINYGYTF. Full variable domain (remainder filled in from reference TRBV7-2 and TRBJ1-2): GAGVSQSPSNKVTEKGKDVELRCDPISGHTALYWYRQSLGQGLEFLIYFQGNSAPDKSGLPSDRFSAERTGGSVSTLTIQRTQQEDSAVYLCASSLGSINYGYTFGSGTRLTVV.

Turning to this clonotype: With a much larger clone just one base away, this may be a read error. The rearrangement links TRBV12-3 or TRBV12-4 to TRBJ1-6, with D unclear. CDR3 size: 15 residues. For the CDR3, the DNA is TGTGCCAGCAGTTCATCGGGCGGGATGAACTCACCCCCCCACTTT. This encodes CASSSSGGMNSPPHF.

This clonotype was detected many times. The rearrangement links TRBV3-1 to TRBJ2-1; D call uncertain. Germline-derived CDR1 and CDR2 are LGHDT and YNNKEL (reference sequence). V was shortened by 3 bases and J by 8 bases, with 14 bases between the two germline ends. CDR3 size: 14 residues. CDR3 protein: CASSHLRSTDEQFF. CDR3 bases: TGTGCCAGCAGCCATCTGAGGTCGACGGATGAGCAGTTCTTC.

At least ten counts were recorded for this clonotype. The rearrangement joins TRBV5-1 to TRBJ2-5; D might be TRBD1 (5 bases). The V end was cut by 7 bases, the J end by 5 bases, with 21 bases between. The CDR3 has 15 residues. The germline V gene has CDR1 SGHRS and CDR2 YFSETQ. CDR3 region: CASRPIDRMLETQYF. In DNA, the CDR3 is TGCGCCAGCCGACCTATCGACAGAATGTTGGAGACCCAGTACTTC.

The rearrangement uses TRBV18 and TRBJ2-2, with 9 bases identical to TRBD1. Germline V CDR1 and CDR2: KGHSH, LQKENI. V gave up 5 bases and J gave up 3 bases; unmatched junction bases: 10. The CDR3 has 17 residues. The CDR3 nucleotides read TGTGCCAGCTCATATCCCGGGACAGGGAGAGACACCGGGGAGCTGTTTTTT. Protein product: CASSYPGTGRDTGELFF.

Many counts were recorded for this clonotype. The rearrangement links TRBV2 to TRBJ2-7, with TRBD1 identical over 7 bases. Per the germline V gene, CDR1 is SNHLY and CDR2 is FYNNEI. The CDR3 runs to 14 residues. J lost 2 bases, V lost 4 bases, and 5 bases had no gene match. The CDR3, as DNA: TGTGCCAGCAGTGGAGGCAGGGGGACCTACGAGCAGTACTTC. Translation: CASSGGRGTYEQYF. Combining the CDR3 with reference TRBV2 and TRBJ2-7 gives the whole variable domain EPEVTQTPSHQVTQMGQEVILRCVPISNHLYFYWYRQILGQKVEFLVSFYNNEISEKSEIFDDQFSVERPDGSNFTLKIRSTKLEDSAMYFCASSGGRGTYEQYFGPGTRLTVT.

The chain combines TRBV7-6 with TRBJ2-5; the match to TRBD1 covers 9 bases. The CDR3 covers 14 residues. J lost 5 bases, V lost 4 bases, and 5 bases had no gene match. Germline assignment: CDR1 SGHVS and CDR2 FNYEAQ. The CDR3 DNA reads TGTGCCAGCAGCTCAGGGACAGGGTTCGAGACCCAGTACTTC. Amino acids: CASSSGTGFETQYF.

This clonotype was recorded many times. The rearrangement uses TRBV28 and TRBJ2-6, with 9 bases aligning to TRBD2. The V and J ends lost 1 base and 1 base, in that order; junction bases with no gene match: 8. CDR1 MDHEN and CDR2 SYDVKM come from the germline V gene. The CDR3 covers 19 residues. The CDR3 loop reads CASSLFGREGLSGANVLTF. The CDR3 coding sequence is TGTGCCAGCAGTTTATTTGGGCGGGAGGGCCTATCTGGGGCCAACGTCCTGACTTTC.

The chain couples TRBV6-5 to TRBJ2-1; maybe TRBD1 (6 bases). Germline V gene data show CDR1 as MNHEY and CDR2 as SVGAGI. Between the trimmed V and J ends, which lost 2 bases and 10 bases, there was a span of 12 bases. The CDR3 sequence is 13 residues long. CDR3 in DNA: TGTGCCAGCAGTTACACAGGGAGCGGAGAGCAGTTCTTC. Its protein is CASSYTGSGEQFF.

V and J are TRBV12-3 or TRBV12-4 and TRBJ2-7; TRBD1 aligns across 8 bases. J gave up 5 bases and V 5 bases, and 5 bases lay outside the gene matches. The CDR3 sequence is 13 residues long. CDR3 loop: CASSKDREDEQYF. CDR3 nucleotide sequence: TGTGCCAGCAGTAAGGACAGGGAGGACGAGCAGTACTTC.

Only a few counts were recorded for this clonotype. The gene calls are TRBV7-9 and TRBJ2-7; D remains ambiguous. The length of the CDR3 is 16 residues. V was clipped by 1 base and J by 6 bases, with 19 bases between them. In germline, CDR1 is SEHNR, CDR2 FQNEAQ (reference sequence). The CDR3 spells CASSLDVWLQGSEQYF. The CDR3 DNA is TGTGCCAGCAGCTTAGATGTCTGGCTACAAGGGTCCGAGCAGTACTTC.

There are many counts of this clonotype. The rearrangement links TRBV7-9 to TRBJ1-3; no clear D. Trimming shortened V by 0 bases and J by 4 bases, and 7 bases separated the two germline ends. The CDR3 extends over 14 amino acids. Germline V gene sequence: CDR1 SEHNR, CDR2 FQNEAQ (reference sequence). CDR3 nucleotides: TGTGCCAGCAGCTTAGCCCACCTCGGAAACACCATATATTTT. Its translation: CASSLAHLGNTIYF.

There are a few counts of this clonotype. J is TRBJ2-4 and V is TRBV12-3 or TRBV12-4; TRBD1 aligns across 8 bases. The trim removed 3 bases at V and 7 bases at J, leaving 5 bases unmatched. The CDR3 has 14 residues. The CDR3 DNA reads TGTGCCAGCAGTTTGGACAGGGTGGGGAACATTCAGTACTTC. This translates into CASSLDRVGNIQYF.

The table lists this clonotype with many counts. The chain has TRBV28 and TRBJ2-7; D ambiguous. V lost 6 bases to trimming and J lost 2 bases, with 17 bases between them. Germline loops: CDR1 MDHEN, CDR2 SYDVKM. The CDR3 has 15 residues. Written as DNA, the CDR3 is TGTGCCAGCAGCCCCGGGCACACCTCCACCTACGAGCAGTACTTC. Residues: CASSPGHTSTYEQYF. Looking up the rest from reference TRBV28 and TRBJ2-7 gives the full variable domain: DVKVTQSSRYLVKRTGEKVFLECVQDMDHENMFWYRQDPGLGLRLIYFSYDVKMKEKGDIPEGYSVSREKKERFSLILESASTNQTSMYLCASSPGHTSTYEQYFGPGTRLTVT.

This clonotype is medium-sized within its sample. V gene TRBV28 combines with J gene TRBJ1-2; D uncertain. Germline V gene lookup returns CDR1 MDHEN and CDR2 SYDVKM. The CDR3 sequence is 14 residues long. V lost 5 bases and J lost 8, with 18 bases in between. CDR3 amino acids: CASSPWAHLSGYTF. The DNA of the CDR3 is TGTGCCAGCAGTCCCTGGGCCCACCTCTCAGGCTACACCTTC.

There are many counts of this clonotype. V is TRBV6-6 and J is TRBJ1-1; D call uncertain. CDR1 and CDR2 from the germline V gene are MNHNY and SVGAGI (reference sequence). Trimming left V 4 bases short and J 1 base short, with 7 bases between. The CDR3 runs to 13 residues. The CDR3 spells CASSLMGNTEAFF. As DNA, the CDR3 is TGTGCCAGCAGTTTAATGGGGAACACTGAAGCTTTCTTT.

This clonotype is medium-sized. V and J are TRBV28 and TRBJ2-2, with TRBD1 identical over 7 bases. Germline loops: CDR1 MDHEN, CDR2 SYDVKM. Unmatched junction bases numbered 4, after V lost 6 bases and J lost 3 bases. This CDR3 spans 14 amino acids. CDR3 coding DNA: TGTGCCAGCAGCTCCGGGACAGACACCGGGGAGCTGTTTTTT. Residues: CASSSGTDTGELFF.